One TCR beta chain is described in this entry. What it recognizes is unknown. A read error may account for a junction end that differs from germline. The data were obtained in a study of T cell repertoires in cytomegalovirus infection. TCRdb processed the reads anew with MiXCR; each CDR3 protein has one entry. The table has 900,000 to 950,000 distinct CDR3 sequences, approximately 32% seen once. The clonotype was recovered from a human donor in good health (CMV status not recorded). Some clones in this sample may be carry-over from other donors' samples. The specimen comprised cultured CD8+ T cells from PBMCs, sampled from culture after CMV antigen stimulation.

The CDR3 spells CASSPLGTSLF. The CDR3, as DNA: TGTGCCAGCAGCCCACTCGGGACATCTCTTTTT. This chain links TRBV7-9 with TRBJ1-3; maybe TRBD1 (6 bases). Germline CDR1 and CDR2: SEHNR and FQNEAQ (reference sequence). The CDR3 sequence is 11 residues long.